A single sample is the source of the 16 T cell receptor beta chains below, sequenced in a study of cytomegalovirus exposure and HLA in healthy donors. Profiling relied on immunoSEQ multiplex PCR, and the TCRdb table lists in-frame clones only, not all of them. This sample yields a few hundred thousand clones, of which less than 95% are seen a single time; approximately 3% belongs to the top ten. Sequenced sample: PBMCs. The receptors were sampled from a woman in her thirties in good health and CMV-seronegative.

The chain links TRBV15 to TRBJ2-5, with 9 nucleotides matching TRBD1. Germline CDR1 LNHNV, CDR2 YYDKDF (reference sequence). The CDR3 contains 14 residues. V was pared by 5 bases and J by 7 bases, with 8 bases of the junction left unmatched. The CDR3 protein is CATSPDRGYGTQYF. The CDR3 DNA reads as TGTGCCACCAGCCCCGACAGGGGGTATGGGACCCAGTACTTC. Full variable domain (remainder filled in from reference TRBV15 and TRBJ2-5): DAMVIQNPRYQVTQFGKPVTLSCSQTLNHNVMYWYQQKSSQAPKLLFHYYDKDFNNEADTPDNFQSRRPNTSFCFLDIRSPGLGDTAMYLCATSPDRGYGTQYFGPGTRLLVL.

This clone was counted a single time. V and J are TRBV2 and TRBJ1-1; weak D call: TRBD1 (6 bases). Germline V gene lookup returns CDR1 SNHLY and CDR2 FYNNEI. This CDR3 contains 14 residues. Deletions cut 10 bases from V and 3 bases from J, with 18 bases between. CDR3 in amino acids: CATIRGSVDTEAFF. The CDR3 DNA reads TGTGCCACCATCAGGGGATCAGTTGACACTGAAGCTTTCTTT.

The rearrangement uses TRBV14 and TRBJ1-2, with D uncertain. V lost 1 base and J lost 1, with 7 bases in between. Germline CDR1 is SGHDN and CDR2 is FVKESK. The CDR3 is made up of 14 amino acids. CDR3 sequence (DNA): TGTGCCAGCAGCCAAGGCGGTTATAACTATGGCTACACCTTC. It encodes CASSQGGYNYGYTF. The full variable domain, in which reference TRBV14 and TRBJ1-2 provide the parts outside the CDR3, is EAGVTQFPSHSVIEKGQTVTLRCDPISGHDNLYWYRRVMGKEIKFLLHFVKESKQDESGMPNNRFLAERTGGTYSTLKVQPAELEDSGVYFCASSQGGYNYGYTFGSGTRLTVV.

The chain is built from TRBV29-1 and TRBJ2-3; maybe TRBD2 (6 bases). The V end lost 4 bases, the J end lost 3 bases, and 17 bases lay between the germline ends. Germline CDR1 SQVTM, CDR2 ANQGSEA. The length of the CDR3 is 15 residues. The CDR3 DNA is TGCAGCGTTGGGATGAGGACTAAAGGGACAGATACGCAGTATTTT. Translation gives CSVGMRTKGTDTQYF.

This clone showed up just a few times. V gene TRBV7-3 combines with J gene TRBJ2-1; the D is unclear. The CDR3 runs to 17 residues. From germline, CDR1 is SGHTA and CDR2 FQGTGA. V was pared by 5 bases and J by 0 bases, with 17 bases between. The CDR3 DNA reads as TGTGCCAGCAGCCCTAGACTCGAACCCACCTCCTACAATGAGCAGTTCTTC. Its translation: CASSPRLEPTSYNEQFF.

The chain is built from TRBV12-5 and TRBJ2-1; perhaps TRBD2 as D (5 bases). Germline V lookup: CDR1 LGHNT, CDR2 FRNRAP. The germline V and J ends were trimmed by 6 bases and 3 bases, with 15 bases remaining between them. The CDR3 is 15 residues long. CDR3 sequence reads: CASGPERSHYNEQFF. CDR3 nucleotide sequence: TGTGCTAGTGGCCCTGAGCGGAGCCACTACAATGAGCAGTTCTTC. Filled out from reference TRBV12-5 and TRBJ2-1, the complete variable domain reads DARVTQTPRHKVTEMGQEVTMRCQPILGHNTVFWYRQTMMQGLELLAYFRNRAPLDDSGMPKDRFSAEMPDATLATLKIQPSEPRDSAVYFCASGPERSHYNEQFFGPGTRLTVL.

The chain has TRBV6-5 and TRBJ2-5; D call uncertain. V was trimmed by 7 bases and J by 4 bases, leaving 19 bases between them. The CDR3 has 15 residues. The germline CDR1 and CDR2 sequences are MNHEY and SVGAGI. CDR3 protein: CASTPASLPRETQYF. CDR3 bases: TGTGCCAGCACCCCAGCCTCCCTTCCTCGAGAGACCCAGTACTTC.

The chain couples TRBV5-6 to TRBJ2-7; either TRBD1 or TRBD2 may fit D (5 bases each). V lost 3 bases, J lost 7 bases, and 14 bases lay in between. The germline V gene has CDR1 SGHDT and CDR2 YYEEEE. This CDR3 comprises 13 residues. The CDR3 here is CASSWGTWGEQYF. Here the CDR3 DNA reads TGTGCCAGCAGCTGGGGGACCTGGGGTGAGCAGTACTTC.

The chain recombines TRBV7-9 with TRBJ2-7, with 9 bases aligning to TRBD1. After removal of 0 bases from V and 4 bases from J, the junction contained 4 bases not matched to a gene. This CDR3 has 15 residues. Per the germline V gene, CDR1 is SEHNR and CDR2 is FQNEAQ (reference sequence). CDR3 DNA sequence: TGTGCCAGCAGCTTAGCCGGGGGACAGGGTTACGAGCAGTACTTC. Translated: CASSLAGGQGYEQYF.

In this sample, this clone turned up a few times. CDR3 amino acids: CASSFPGPSYEQYF. The DNA of the CDR3 is TGTGCCAGCAGCTTTCCGGGGCCATCCTACGAGCAGTACTTC. The chain combines TRBV11-2 with TRBJ2-7; D tentatively fits TRBD1 or TRBD2 (5 bases each). The germline V and J ends were trimmed by 3 bases and 1 base, with 10 bases remaining between them. CDR3 length: 14 residues. Germline V gives CDR1 SGHAT, CDR2 FQNNGV.

The V call is TRBV6-1, the J call TRBJ2-7; the D call may be TRBD1 or TRBD2 (5 bases each). Trimming took 5 bases from V and 3 from J, leaving 14 bases between them. The germline V gene encodes CDR1 MNHNS and CDR2 SASEGT. The CDR3 length is 14 residues. CDR3 DNA sequence: TGTGCCAGCAGTTTACCGGGACCCAACTACGAGCAGTACTTC. Its protein is CASSLPGPNYEQYF.

The J gene is TRBJ2-5, the V gene TRBV2; the match to TRBD2 covers 7 bases. Trimming took 3 bases from V and 5 from J; bases not matched to a gene: 3. Germline CDR1 SNHLY, CDR2 FYNNEI. CDR3 size: 13 residues. The CDR3 coding sequence is TGTGCCAGCAGTGAGGGGGAGGGGGAGACCCAGTACTTC. It yields the protein CASSEGEGETQYF.

The chain uses TRBV27 and TRBJ2-7; possible D gene TRBD2, 7 bases. V lost 2 bases and J 3 bases, leaving 17 bases between the germline ends. CDR1 is MNHEY and CDR2 is SMNVEV in the germline V gene (reference sequence). CDR3 length: 16 residues. The CDR3 bases are TGTGCCAGCAGTTTACTTGGCAGCGGGACATACTACGAGCAGTACTTC. This codes for CASSLLGSGTYYEQYF.

The genes are TRBV23-1 and TRBJ2-7; D may be TRBD1 (6 bases). TRBV23-1 is annotated as an ORF whose role is uncertain. The CDR3 has 18 residues. V was trimmed by 0 bases and J by 0 bases, leaving 18 bases between them. CDR3 protein: CASSQSSSHRESSYEQYF. CDR3 nucleotides: TGCGCCAGCAGTCAATCTAGTAGCCACAGGGAGAGCTCCTACGAGCAGTACTTC.

The chain employs TRBV28 and TRBJ2-5; 7 positions match TRBD1. This CDR3 has 13 amino acids. Germline assignment: CDR1 MDHEN and CDR2 SYDVKM. V trimming: 10 bases; J trimming: 3 bases; junction bases outside the gene matches: 8. The CDR3 spells CANSKGTEETQYF. The CDR3 DNA is TGTGCCAACTCGAAGGGGACAGAAGAGACCCAGTACTTC. Variable domain in full (rest from reference TRBV28 and TRBJ2-5): DVKVTQSSRYLVKRTGEKVFLECVQDMDHENMFWYRQDPGLGLRLIYFSYDVKMKEKGDIPEGYSVSREKKERFSLILESASTNQTSMYLCANSKGTEETQYFGPGTRLLVL.

The chain combines TRBV30 with TRBJ2-7; D gene ambiguous. Germline assignment: CDR1 GTSNPN and CDR2 SVGIG (reference sequence). The CDR3 loop spans 11 amino acids. The V end lost 3 bases, the J end lost 6 bases, and 9 bases lay between the germline ends. The CDR3 DNA reads as TGTGCCTGGAGCGAATCCCCCGAGCAGTACTTC. The encoded protein is CAWSESPEQYF.